Below, 21 T cell receptor beta chains from the same sample are listed, as sequenced in a study of regulatory T cells in long-lasting Graves disease (dated by TCRdb to the early 2020s). The library relied on multiplex PCR. The sequencer was an Illumina HiSeq 4000. iRepertoire HTBI primers and Arm-PCR amplification of CDR3 regions were used to construct TCR beta libraries. TCRdb applied fastp at Q25 and MiXCR to the public reads, then kept only in-frame beta chains. Entries that share a CDR3 protein sequence are merged under the most common genes and DNA. Across this sample there are about 400,000 distinct CDR3 sequences, with around 21% seen only once. The top ten clonotypes cover less than 25% of the sample. The sample's time point label is to be understood as: persistent/refractory GD, antithyroid drugs over 5 years with positive TRAb. For both TCR sequencing and RNA sequencing, RNA was extracted from PBMCs in TRIzol.

Sequencing used peripheral blood mononuclear cells (PBMCs), obtained when the disease was refractory, from a patient treated with antithyroid drugs. The receptor set was obtained from a female donor with Graves disease.

The genes are TRBV6-4 and TRBJ1-1; tentatively, D is TRBD1 (6 bases). The V gene lost 6 bases and the J gene lost 1 base, with 9 bases spanning the gap. Germline CDR1 is MRHNA and CDR2 is SNTAGT. The CDR3 contains 13 residues. CDR3 sequence reads: CASRDSPNTEAFF. In nucleotides, the CDR3 is TGTGCCAGCAGGGACAGTCCGAACACTGAAGCTTTCTTT.

The V gene is TRBV28, the J gene TRBJ2-3; TRBD1 might be the D (6 bases). V was pared by 4 bases and J by 0 bases, with 17 bases between. This CDR3 is 17 amino acids long. The germline gives CDR1 MDHEN, CDR2 SYDVKM. DNA of the CDR3: TGTGCCAGCAGTTCCTTGGCTGGGACACGGAGCACAGATACGCAGTATTTT. It translates to CASSSLAGTRSTDTQYF.

This clonotype has just a few counts. The chain combines TRBV10-2 with TRBJ2-5; no clear D gene. Trimming cost V 1 base and J 5 bases, with 14 bases left between them. The CDR3 is 15 amino acids. Germline V lookup: CDR1 WSHSY, CDR2 SAAADI. The CDR3: CASSELFSYRETQYF. The CDR3 nucleotides are TGCGCCAGCAGTGAGTTATTCTCGTATAGGGAGACCCAGTACTTC.

This clonotype came up many times. The genes are TRBV28 and TRBJ2-7; 9 bases align to TRBD2. CDR3 length equals 17 residues. The trim removed 3 bases at V and 0 bases at J, leaving 9 bases unmatched. Germline values: CDR1 MDHEN, CDR2 SYDVKM. Here the CDR3 DNA reads TGTGCCAGCAGTTTCGGCGCTAGCGGGACCCCCTCCTACGAGCAGTACTTC. This sequence encodes CASSFGASGTPSYEQYF.

This chain joins TRBV5-6 and TRBJ1-1; D remains ambiguous. The CDR3 is 14 residues long. Trimming stripped 1 base from V and 4 bases from J, with 11 bases between. CDR1 and CDR2 from the germline V gene are SGHDT and YYEEEE. The CDR3 bases are TGTGCCAGCAGCTTGTATGGCTGGGGCACTGAAGCTTTCTTT. Translation: CASSLYGWGTEAFF.

As concerns this clonotype: One base away lies a much larger clone, so this may be a sequencing read error. CDR3 residues: CASSLVTVVTEAFF. CDR3 nucleotides: TGTGCCAGCAGTTTAGTAACAGTTGTCACTGAAGCTTTCTTT. The genes are TRBV12-3 or TRBV12-4 and TRBJ1-1; D is ambiguous. The length of the CDR3 is 14 residues. V was trimmed by 1 base and J by 4 bases, leaving 10 bases between them.

The chain employs TRBV20-1 and TRBJ2-1, with 7 bases that match TRBD2. Germline V gives CDR1 DFQATT, CDR2 SNEGSKA (reference sequence). With 5 bases clipped from V and 0 bases from J, the junction kept 4 bases outside the gene matches. The CDR3 totals 14 residues. The CDR3 region is CSAEGLSSYNEQFF. DNA for the CDR3: TGCAGTGCTGAGGGACTATCCTCCTACAATGAGCAGTTCTTC.

This chain uses TRBV24-1 with TRBJ1-3; TRBD1 matches at 8 bases. The CDR3 loop spans 21 amino acids. Per the germline V gene, CDR1 is KGHDR and CDR2 is SFDVKD. The V segment lost 7 bases and the J segment 0 bases; nucleotides outside the gene matches: 22. The CDR3 loop is CATSLIGPVPGQDDSGNTIYF. As DNA, the CDR3 is TGTGCCACCAGCCTAATAGGCCCCGTCCCGGGACAGGACGACTCTGGAAACACCATATATTTT.

The chain uses TRBV10-3 and TRBJ2-7; 9 bases align to TRBD1. Germline V gene lookup returns CDR1 ENHRY and CDR2 SYGVKD. The trim removed 10 bases at V and 4 bases at J, leaving 5 bases unmatched. This CDR3 has 12 residues. The chain's CDR3 is CATRTGEYEQYF. CDR3 DNA sequence: TGTGCCACTCGGACAGGGGAGTACGAGCAGTACTTC.

In this sample, this clonotype turned up a few times. The rearrangement links TRBV7-2 to TRBJ2-4; 14 nucleotides line up with TRBD2. With 3 bases clipped from V and 6 bases from J, the junction kept 7 bases outside the gene matches. Germline V gene data show CDR1 as SGHTA and CDR2 as FQGNSA. This CDR3 region has 17 residues. Here the CDR3 DNA reads TGTGCCAGCAGCTTCCACGGGACTAGCGGGAGCGGAAACATTCAGTACTTC. It translates to CASSFHGTSGSGNIQYF.

V is TRBV10-1 and J is TRBJ2-3; no definite D call. V gave up 3 bases and J gave up 2 bases, with 9 bases separating them. Germline CDR1 and CDR2: WNHNN and SYGVQD (reference sequence). The CDR3 runs 14 residues. As DNA, the CDR3 is TGCGCCAGCAGTGATAAACAGATCACAGATACGCAGTATTTT. Amino acids: CASSDKQITDTQYF.

The V call is TRBV9, the J call TRBJ2-1; 9 bases line up with TRBD1. V trimming: 0 bases; J trimming: 2 bases; junction bases outside the gene matches: 9. This CDR3 is built from 18 residues. Germline values: CDR1 SGDLS, CDR2 YYNGEE. For the CDR3, the DNA is TGTGCCAGCAGCGTAGCGGGATTGGGACAGGGAGCCTACAATGAGCAGTTCTTC. It codes for CASSVAGLGQGAYNEQFF.

This clonotype was seen ten or more times. V usage is TRBV2 and J usage is TRBJ1-2; weak D call: TRBD1 (5 bases). The CDR3 runs to 17 residues. V lost 3 bases and J 4 bases, leaving 21 bases between the germline ends. CDR1 and CDR2 (germline): SNHLY, FYNNEI. CDR3 sequence: CASSEETVRGLGYGYTF. CDR3 nucleotide sequence: TGTGCCAGCAGTGAGGAGACAGTCCGAGGACTCGGCTATGGCTACACCTTC.

This clonotype was counted ten times or more. The chain is built from TRBV29-1 and TRBJ2-5; 11 positions agree with TRBD2. The V and J ends lost 5 bases and 6 bases, in that order; junction bases with no gene match: 2. The CDR3 length is 12 residues. Germline-derived CDR1 and CDR2 are SQVTM and ANQGSEA. Here the CDR3 DNA reads TGCAGCGTTACTAGCGGGAGCCAGACCCAGTACTTC. It is translated as CSVTSGSQTQYF.

V is TRBV29-1 and J is TRBJ1-2, with D possibly matching TRBD1 (6 bases). CDR1 and CDR2 from the germline V gene are SQVTM and ANQGSEA. V shed 4 bases and J shed 4 bases, with 10 bases lying between them. There are 12 residues in the CDR3. The chain's CDR3 is CSVVGGPYGYTF. DNA for the CDR3: TGCAGCGTTGTTGGGGGCCCCTATGGCTACACCTTC.

This clonotype showed up just once. The rearrangement uses TRBV6-5 and TRBJ2-7; D is ambiguous. In germline, CDR1 is MNHEY, CDR2 SVGAGI. The CDR3 totals 13 residues. V was clipped by 0 bases and J by 4 bases, with 7 bases between them. DNA of the CDR3: TGTGCCAGCAGTTACTCACAGAATTACGAGCAGTACTTC. Its protein is CASSYSQNYEQYF.

The rearrangement uses TRBV20-1 and TRBJ2-5; 9 bases are shared with TRBD1. Per the germline V gene, CDR1 is DFQATT and CDR2 is SNEGSKA (reference sequence). The CDR3 is made up of 14 amino acids. After removal of 6 bases from V and 5 bases from J, the junction contained 10 bases not matched to a gene. In nucleotides, the CDR3 is TGCAGTGCCAATTACAGGGGGCGCTTGGAGACCCAGTACTTC. It encodes CSANYRGRLETQYF.

The V and J genes are TRBV4-3 and TRBJ1-1; D ambiguous. The V end lost 1 base, the J end lost 0 bases, and 9 bases lay between the germline ends. The length of the CDR3 is 15 residues. Looked up from germline, CDR1 is LGHNA and CDR2 is YSLEER. DNA of the CDR3: TGCGCCAGCAGCCAAGGTGCGGGGTTGAACACTGAAGCTTTCTTT. It codes for CASSQGAGLNTEAFF.

This clonotype was recorded a few times. The chain is built from TRBV19 and TRBJ2-7; 8 nucleotides align to TRBD1. The germline CDR1 and CDR2 sequences are LNHDA and SQIVND (reference sequence). V lost 3 bases to trimming and J lost 5 bases; unmatched junction nucleotides: 6. The CDR3 totals 14 residues. The CDR3 coding sequence is TGTGCCAGTAGTATCGGACAGGGCTCGGACGAGCAGTACTTC. As protein: CASSIGQGSDEQYF.

This sequence joins TRBV18 and TRBJ1-6; 8 nucleotides agree with TRBD1. The CDR3 runs 15 residues. The germline CDR1 and CDR2 sequences are KGHSH and LQKENI. J lost 11 bases, V lost 2 bases, and 8 bases had no gene match. The CDR3 spells CASSPGRQGYTPLHF. CDR3 bases: TGTGCCAGCTCACCAGGGAGACAGGGGTATACACCCCTCCACTTT.

This clonotype turned up a few times. This chain links TRBV5-1 with TRBJ2-7, with 10 positions matching TRBD1. This CDR3 region has 18 residues. Per germline, CDR1 SGHRS and CDR2 YFSETQ. Trimming at V came to 4 bases and at J to 2 bases, leaving 15 bases not matched to a gene. This CDR3 is CASSPGDRGLPLAYEQYF. The CDR3 DNA sequence: TGCGCCAGCAGCCCGGGAGACAGGGGGCTTCCACTGGCCTACGAGCAGTACTTC. The entire variable domain, with the rest obtained from reference TRBV5-1 and TRBJ2-7, is as follows: KAGVTQTPRYLIKTRGQQVTLSCSPISGHRSVSWYQQTPGQGLQFLFEYFSETQRNKGNFPGRFSGRQFSNSRSEMNVSTLELGDSALYLCASSPGDRGLPLAYEQYFGPGTRLTVT.